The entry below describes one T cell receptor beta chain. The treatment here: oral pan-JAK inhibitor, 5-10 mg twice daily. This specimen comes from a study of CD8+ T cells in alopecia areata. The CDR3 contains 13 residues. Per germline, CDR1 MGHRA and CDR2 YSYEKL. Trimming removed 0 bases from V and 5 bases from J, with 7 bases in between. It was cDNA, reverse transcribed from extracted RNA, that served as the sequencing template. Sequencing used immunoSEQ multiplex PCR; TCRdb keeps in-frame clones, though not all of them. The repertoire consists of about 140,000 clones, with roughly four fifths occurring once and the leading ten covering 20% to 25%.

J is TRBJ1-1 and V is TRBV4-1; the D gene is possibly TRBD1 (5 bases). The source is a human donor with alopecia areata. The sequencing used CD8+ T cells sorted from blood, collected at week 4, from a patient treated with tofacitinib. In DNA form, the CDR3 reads TGCGCCAGCAGCCAAGAAGGGGAGACTGAAGCTTTCTTT. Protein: CASSQEGETEAFF.